One sample yielded the 19 T cell receptor beta chains listed below, sequenced in a study of CD4 T cells in relation to SARS-CoV-2 and coronaviruses. The unexposed donors gave CD4+ T cells in about 2010-2019, prior to COVID-19. After about 11 days of culture, CD4+ T cells were isolated. Their antigens are not known. Assay used: immunoSEQ multiplex PCR; TCRdb lists only in-frame clones, some missing. The sample lists nearly 30,000 clones; 76% were seen once. Sequenced sample: CD4+ T cells from PBMCs, cultured in vitro. The receptors derive from a human donor in good health.

This chain uses TRBV2 with TRBJ1-4; 7 nucleotides match TRBD1. The CDR3 spans 13 residues. V dropped 11 bases and J dropped 3; count of bases not matched to a gene: 6. Germline CDR1 and CDR2: SNHLY and FYNNEI. The CDR3 loop is CARQGVANEKLFF. Here the CDR3 DNA reads TGTGCCCGCCAGGGGGTGGCTAATGAAAAACTGTTTTTT.

This clone occurred a few times. The chain couples TRBV5-4 to TRBJ2-3, with D possibly matching TRBD1 (6 bases). CDR1 and CDR2 from the germline V gene are SGHNT and YYREEE (reference sequence). The V and J ends lost 5 bases and 1 base respectively, with 11 bases between them. There are 14 residues in the CDR3. In DNA form, the CDR3 reads TGTGCCAGCAGAATGGCAGGGGGCACAGATACGCAGTATTTT. It translates to CASRMAGGTDTQYF.

This chain connects TRBV24-1 to TRBJ2-7; 7 nucleotides match TRBD1. The trim removed 10 bases at V and 4 bases at J, leaving 9 bases unmatched. The CDR3 extends over 13 amino acids. CDR1 KGHDR and CDR2 SFDVKD come from the germline V gene. CDR3 protein: CATHRGGWYEQYF. In DNA, the CDR3 is TGTGCCACTCACCGAGGGGGCTGGTACGAGCAGTACTTC.

This chain joins TRBV6-5 and TRBJ2-7; D ambiguous. The germline CDR1 and CDR2 sequences are MNHEY and SVGAGI. Trimming took off 6 bases at V and 2 bases at J, with 14 bases between the two ends. This CDR3 contains 14 residues. DNA for the CDR3: TGTGCCAGCAGCCGTGGAGTGGCTACCTACGAGCAGTACTTC. It codes for CASSRGVATYEQYF.

The genes are TRBV7-2 and TRBJ2-1; 7 bases line up with TRBD2. The CDR3 covers 18 residues. V was clipped by 5 bases and J by 10 bases; unmatched bases: 23. Germline V gene sequence: CDR1 SGHTA, CDR2 FQGNSA. CDR3 region: CASSPGPLGSGVPREQFF. CDR3 nucleotides: TGTGCCAGCAGCCCCGGCCCGCTGGGGAGCGGGGTCCCCCGGGAGCAGTTCTTC.

The gene calls are TRBV2 and TRBJ2-1; 11 nucleotides agree with TRBD1. Germline-derived CDR1 and CDR2 are SNHLY and FYNNEI. This CDR3 region has 15 residues. With 6 bases clipped from V and 8 bases from J, the junction kept 9 bases outside the gene matches. In DNA form, the CDR3 reads TGTGCCAGCAGCCCAGGACAGGGGGCTTGGGATGAGCAGTTCTTC. Protein product: CASSPGQGAWDEQFF.

This chain links TRBV7-2 with TRBJ2-7, with 9 positions matching TRBD1. V shed 8 bases and J 7 bases; nucleotides not matched to a gene: 9. Germline CDR1 is SGHTA and CDR2 is FQGNSA. This CDR3 is 13 amino acids long. The CDR3 reads CASLPGQGREQYF. CDR3 nucleotide sequence: TGTGCCAGCTTACCGGGACAGGGCCGAGAGCAGTACTTC.

This chain connects TRBV4-3 to TRBJ2-1; D is ambiguous. The germline CDR1 and CDR2 sequences are LGHNA and YSLEER. Trimming cost V 1 base and J 9 bases, with 16 bases left between them. The CDR3 length is 15 residues. CDR3 sequence reads: CASSQGRDSRSEQFF. The DNA of the CDR3 is TGCGCCAGCAGCCAAGGGCGAGACTCGAGAAGTGAGCAGTTCTTC.

This clone was seen only once. This chain links TRBV19 with TRBJ2-3; the match to TRBD2 covers 13 bases. Trimming at V came to 9 bases and at J to 1 base, leaving 7 bases not matched to a gene. From germline, CDR1 is LNHDA and CDR2 SQIVND (reference sequence). The CDR3 sequence is 16 residues long. The CDR3 sequence: CASTRTSGGGTDTQYF. CDR3 coding DNA: TGTGCCAGCACCCGGACTAGCGGGGGAGGCACAGATACGCAGTATTTT.

The chain uses TRBV10-3 and TRBJ2-7, with D perhaps TRBD2 (5 bases). V lost 10 bases to trimming and J lost 4 bases, with 17 bases between them. This CDR3 contains 13 residues. CDR1 and CDR2 (germline): ENHRY, SYGVKD. The CDR3 DNA reads TGTGCCACCCGCAGAGGAGAGGGATACGAGCAGTACTTC. This codes for CATRRGEGYEQYF.

The chain is built from TRBV7-2 and TRBJ2-7; a weak D match, TRBD2 (5 bases). V dropped 5 bases and J dropped 3 bases, with 11 bases sitting between them. The CDR3 contains 13 residues. CDR1 SGHTA and CDR2 FQGNSA come from the germline V gene. The CDR3 spells CASSPPGLYEQYF. In DNA form, the CDR3 reads TGTGCCAGCAGCCCCCCCGGACTCTACGAGCAGTACTTC. The variable domain in full, with the rest retrieved from reference TRBV7-2 and TRBJ2-7, is GAGVSQSPSNKVTEKGKDVELRCDPISGHTALYWYRQSLGQGLEFLIYFQGNSAPDKSGLPSDRFSAERTGGSVSTLTIQRTQQEDSAVYLCASSPPGLYEQYFGPGTRLTVT.

The chain is built from TRBV30 and TRBJ1-4; D remains unclear. Germline loops: CDR1 GTSNPN, CDR2 SVGIG (reference sequence). Trimming left V 7 bases short and J 0 bases short, with 9 bases between. The CDR3 length is 13 residues. The DNA for the CDR3 is TGTGCCTCCTTAAGCGCAACTAATGAAAAACTGTTTTTT. This gives the protein CASLSATNEKLFF.

The CDR3 sequence: CASRESYEQFF. CDR3 nucleotide sequence: TGTGCCAGCCGAGAATCCTATGAGCAGTTCTTC. The V call is TRBV11-1, the J call TRBJ2-1; the D is unclear. CDR1 and CDR2 (germline): SGHAT, FQDESV (reference sequence). The CDR3 totals 11 residues. Trimming cost V 8 bases and J 8 bases, with 10 bases left between them.

The V gene is TRBV6-5, the J gene TRBJ2-1, with 9 bases aligning to TRBD1. The V segment lost 8 bases and the J segment 8 bases; nucleotides outside the gene matches: 13. The CDR3 has 15 residues. The V gene's germline CDR1 is MNHEY and CDR2 SVGAGI. As DNA, the CDR3 is TGTGCCAGCGGACGGGACAGGGTCCTATCGGATGAGCAGTTCTTC. Its translation is CASGRDRVLSDEQFF.

The J gene is TRBJ1-1, the V gene TRBV5-1; a possible D gene is TRBD1 (6 bases). Trimming left V 0 bases short and J 2 bases short, with 8 bases between. Germline lookup yields CDR1 SGHRS and CDR2 YFSETQ. The CDR3 has 14 residues. In DNA form, the CDR3 reads TGCGCCAGCAGCTTGGTGGACAGCAACACTGAAGCTTTCTTT. Translating gives CASSLVDSNTEAFF.

The V gene is TRBV5-1, the J gene TRBJ2-6, with D unresolved. From germline, CDR1 is SGHRS and CDR2 YFSETQ. V shed 0 bases and J shed 1 base, with 5 bases lying between them. This CDR3 comprises 15 residues. The chain's CDR3 is CASSLDRSGANVLTF. CDR3 bases: TGCGCCAGCAGCTTGGACCGTTCTGGGGCCAACGTCCTGACTTTC.

This clone has just a few counts. V gene TRBV5-8 combines with J gene TRBJ2-2, with D possibly being TRBD2 (5 bases). Germline CDR1 and CDR2: SGHTS and YDEGEE. The CDR3 consists of 14 residues. V was clipped by 4 bases and J by 4 bases, with 11 bases between them. CDR3 region: CASSRAAGTGELFF. The DNA of the CDR3 is TGTGCCAGCAGCCGCGCGGCGGGCACCGGGGAGCTGTTTTTT.

J is TRBJ2-5 and V is TRBV2; D perhaps matches TRBD2 (6 bases). The length of the CDR3 is 14 residues. Germline V gene lookup returns CDR1 SNHLY and CDR2 FYNNEI. Trimming removed 5 bases from V and 3 bases from J, with 13 bases in between. CDR3 amino acids: CASSLGSGEETQYF. The CDR3 nucleotides are TGTGCCAGCAGTCTCGGGTCGGGAGAAGAGACCCAGTACTTC.

The chain joins TRBV4-3 to TRBJ1-2, with D perhaps matching TRBD1 (5 bases). Germline values: CDR1 LGHNA, CDR2 YSLEER. The germline V and J ends were trimmed by 1 base and 8 bases, with 11 bases remaining between them. The CDR3 spans 13 residues. In DNA, the CDR3 is TGCGCCAGCAGCCAAGGCTGGGGCCGGGGCTACACCTTC. Protein: CASSQGWGRGYTF.